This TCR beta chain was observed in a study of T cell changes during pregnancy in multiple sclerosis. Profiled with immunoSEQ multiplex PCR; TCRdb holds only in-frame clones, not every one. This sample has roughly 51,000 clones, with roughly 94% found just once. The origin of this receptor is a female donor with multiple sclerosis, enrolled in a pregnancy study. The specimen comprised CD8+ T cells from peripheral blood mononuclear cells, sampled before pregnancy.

In DNA, the CDR3 is TGTGCCAGCAGTGAAAGCGCCTACAATGAGCAGTTCTTC. Translation: CASSESAYNEQFF. The V and J genes are TRBV6-4 and TRBJ2-1; D not resolved. Trimming took 3 bases from V and 2 from J, leaving 5 bases between them. CDR3 length: 13 residues. CDR1 MRHNA and CDR2 SNTAGT come from the germline V gene.